These T cell receptor beta chains were read from a single sample in a study of T cells after yellow fever vaccination. From the 5' RACE reads, TCRdb called clonotypes with MiXCR, one entry per CDR3 protein. The table records hundreds of thousands of distinct CDR3 sequences, 11% of them present only once. Material: PBMCs, obtained on the day of the first yellow fever vaccination. These receptor sequences come from a man aged 18 to 30 who received the YFV17D yellow fever vaccine. Each CDR3 is given with its conserved first and last residue. D genes are given only for firm matches. A row's size may be missing; if present it is once, few, many or a size class.

J	size	D	V	length	DNA	CDR3
TRBJ2-7	NA	NA	TRBV2	13	TGTGCCAGCAGTGTAACGACTGCCTACGAGCAGTACTTC	CASSVTTAYEQYF
TRBJ1-4	NA	TRBD1	TRBV6-2/TRBV6-3	15	TGTGCCAGCAGTTACGGCCGGGACAGTAATGAAAAACTGTTTTTT	CASSYGRDSNEKLFF
TRBJ2-3	few	TRBD2	TRBV20-1	17	TGCAGTGCTAGAGCTCTGACTAGCGGGACAAGCACAGATACGCAGTATTTT	CSARALTSGTSTDTQYF
TRBJ2-5	few	NA	TRBV5-1	14	TGCGCCAGCAGCTTGCCGACTGGGCAAGGTGGCCAGTACTTC	CASSLPTGQGGQYF
TRBJ1-2	few	NA	TRBV7-9	15	TGTGCCAGCAGCTTAGTTCTCTCTAATAACTATGGCTACACCTTC	CASSLVLSNNYGYTF
TRBJ2-3	few	TRBD1	TRBV24-1	14	TGTGCCACCTCCCGGGACAGGGTCCCCGATACGCAGTATTTT	CATSRDRVPDTQYF
TRBJ1-5	NA	NA	TRBV15	15	TGTGCCACCAGCAGAGATCGGCAGGTTGGGCAGCCCCAGCATTTT	CATSRDRQVGQPQHF
TRBJ1-1	few	NA	TRBV19	14	TGTGCCAGTAGTTTATGGGGCCCGAACACTGAAGCTTTCTTT	CASSLWGPNTEAFF
TRBJ2-3	few	TRBD2	TRBV19	14	TGTGCCAGTATGGTGGCGGGGGGGCGGGGTACGCAGTATTTT	CASMVAGGRGTQYF
TRBJ2-1	many	NA	TRBV20-1	15	TGCAGTGCTAGAGATCGGGGGCGGTGGTACAATGAGCAGTTCTTC	CSARDRGRWYNEQFF
TRBJ1-1	NA	NA	TRBV29-1	13	TGCAGCGTGGAACGGGAGTCGAACACTGAAGCTTTCTTT	CSVERESNTEAFF
TRBJ2-3	NA	NA	TRBV30	14	TGTGCCTGGAGTAGAACTCCAGCGGCAGATACGCAGTATTTT	CAWSRTPAADTQYF
TRBJ2-1	NA	NA	TRBV7-9	15	TGTGCCAGCAGCTGGCAGGGGCCCACCTACAATGAGCAGTTCTTC	CASSWQGPTYNEQFF
TRBJ2-1	medium-sized	NA	TRBV12-3/TRBV12-4	16	TGTGCCAGCAGTTTTCTGGGCGGAGCTTCTCACAATGAGCAGTTCTTC	CASSFLGGASHNEQFF
TRBJ2-3	many	NA	TRBV5-1	14	TGCGCCAGCAGCACGGGGGACACCGGCGTTACGCAGTATTTT	CASSTGDTGVTQYF
TRBJ1-6	many	NA	TRBV5-1	15	TGCGCCAGCAGCGAAGGACAGCATCGGGATTCACCCCTCCACTTT	CASSEGQHRDSPLHF
TRBJ2-1	few	TRBD2	TRBV15	16	TGTGCCACCAGCGGCGGCGGGACTAGTGTCCTCAATGAGCAGTTCTTC	CATSGGGTSVLNEQFF
TRBJ2-5	NA	TRBD2	TRBV5-1	14	TGCGCCAGCAGCTCAAGCGGGGTCCAAGAGACCCAGTACTTC	CASSSSGVQETQYF
TRBJ2-3	NA	TRBD2	TRBV27	15	TGTGCCAGCAGTATGGCGGGGGGCGGCACAGATACGCAGTATTTT	CASSMAGGGTDTQYF